The clone carrying this T cell receptor beta chain occurred many times. What it binds is unknown. The entry originates in a study of T cell repertoires in cytomegalovirus infection. Across the whole study: HLA-C-restricted CMV epitopes, recently identified, and well-studied HLA-B-restricted ones were used by the study. TCR beta signatures that were public indicated CMV infection and matching HLA type. The study's findings and limits: Ex vivo, HLA-C-restricted CMV-specific TCR beta clonotypes prevailed over the rest of the response. The cumulative frequency of public TCR beta families identified carriers of CMV plus the relevant HLA.

The junction had 8 bases not matched to a gene; V was cut back by 3 bases and J by 2 bases. Looked up from germline, CDR1 is SGHTA and CDR2 is FQGNSA. The CDR3 consists of 16 residues. Each CDR3 protein is one row after TCRdb ran MiXCR on the reads. This sample has approximately 500,000 distinct CDR3 sequences, with 30% to 40% found just once. The TCR was taken from a human donor in good health (CMV status not recorded). Some clones in this sample may be carry-over from other donors' samples. The starting material was cultured PBMCs, obtained from culture after CMV antigen stimulation. This chain connects TRBV7-2 to TRBJ2-3, with 7 nucleotides matching TRBD2. The CDR3 reads CASSFSLLANTDTQYF. The DNA for the CDR3 is TGTGCCAGCAGCTTCTCCCTACTAGCGAACACAGATACGCAGTATTTT.